These T cell receptor beta chains were read from a single sample in a study of blood T cell repertoires in COVID-19. Data came from immunoSEQ multiplex PCR; TCRdb stores just in-frame clones and leaves some out. The top ten hold less than 3.5% of the sample, which has fewer than 400,000 clones, around 86% seen once. The specimen sequenced was peripheral blood. The origin of the receptors is a human donor in a cohort sampled during active COVID-19. The CDR3 runs from the conserved cysteine through the conserved F or W. A D gene is named only where the DNA matches it firmly. Clone size is given for some rows only: seen once, a few or many times, or a class if the clone is expanded.

>TRBJ1-1|TRBV27|TRBD1|once
TGTGCCAGCGGAGAGACAGGGGGCTGGATGAACACTGAAGCTTTCTTT
CASGETGGWMNTEAFF
>TRBJ2-2|TRBV19|TRBD2|.
TGTGCCAGTAGGGGGCGGGGGGGCGGGGAGCTGTTTTTT
CASRGRGGGELFF
>TRBJ1-1|TRBV5-1|TRBD1|.
TGCGCCAGCAGCTGGGGACAGGGATTAGAGACTGAAGCTTTCTTT
CASSWGQGLETEAFF
>TRBJ1-4|TRBV7-9|TRBD1|once
TGTGCCAGCAGCTTATACGGGACAGGACATACAACTAATGAAAAACTGTTTTTT
CASSLYGTGHTTNEKLFF
>TRBJ2-7|TRBV28|TRBD1|.
TGTGCCAGCAGTTTTAAGGGGACAGGGTACGAGCAGTACTTC
CASSFKGTGYEQYF
>TRBJ1-1|TRBV2|.|.
TGTGCCAGCAGTGATCGGTTGAACACTGAAGCTTTCTTT
CASSDRLNTEAFF
>TRBJ1-6|TRBV5-6|TRBD1|.
TGTGCCAGCAGCTTTGGGACAGGGGGTTCACCCCTCCACTTT
CASSFGTGGSPLHF
>TRBJ2-6|TRBV6-5|.|.
TGTGCCAGCACGAAAGCAACTTCTGGGGCCAACGTCCTGACTTTC
CASTKATSGANVLTF
>TRBJ2-1|TRBV5-4|TRBD2|.
TGTGCCAGCAGCTTGGGACTAGCGGGAACTGAGCAGTTCTTC
CASSLGLAGTEQFF
>TRBJ2-1|TRBV6-2/TRBV6-3|.|few
TGTGCCAGCAGTTACTCGACCTCTAGCTTTGAGCAGTTCTTC
CASSYSTSSFEQFF